The present TCR beta chain was sequenced within a study of T cell responses to AZD1222 COVID-19 vaccine (dated by TCRdb to the early 2020s). Concerning the study at large: TCR sequencing covered fewer than 250 trial participants: roughly 200 given two doses of AZD1222 and about 26 given two doses of MenACWY control vaccine. Trial participants were enrolled by age into subgroups of 18-55, 56-69 and 70-plus years, and roughly 160, 29 and 62 TCR-sequenced participants, respectively, were included in these subgroups. Findings and caveats that apply to the study as a whole: Because no samples from the day 14 peak response were available, repertoires could be characterized only after the peak T cell response. In the small 56-69-year group, the increase in depth fell short of significance, most likely because of low power. Conclusions about previously exposed vaccinees are limited, since just a handful of AZD1222 recipients were seropositive for SARS-CoV-2 at baseline. Most participants were white British and females outnumbered males, and the authors suggested that clonal diversity may have been underestimated. Vaccine-associated CD4 TCRs spanned the whole spike protein, with dominant responses in regions 160-218 and 743-854. Nearly half of unique spike-specific TCRs reportedly recognized epitopes outside regions mutated in the B.1.351 and B.1.1.7 variants. After two AZD1222 doses, both the breadth and the depth of spike-specific TCRs were significantly higher than at day 0 and than in MenACWY recipients.

The V end loses 6 bases and the J end loses 6 bases, and a stretch of 15 bases separates them. The CDR3 starts with the cysteine, ends with the phenylalanine, and has 13 residues. Only CDR3 DNA is held: 39 bases, read in frame from base 1. Taken from the germline V gene, the CDR1 and CDR2 loops are SQVTM and ANQGSEA. Regarding this clone: The antigen it recognizes is unknown. The record has no base qualities; no much larger clone is one base away.

The sample's time point label is to be understood as: baseline before first vaccination. Read against the paper, the sample's treatment or condition label means: meningococcal conjugate vaccine given as trial control. Vaccinee samples were obtained from the UK trials COV001 and COV002, which included a single-blind randomized controlled phase 2/3 trial of AZD1222 (ChAdOx1 nCoV-19) in healthy adults. Trial participant PBMC samples were collected at day 0 and day 28 after the second dose for TCRbeta chain sequencing. The CDR3 regions of human TCRbeta chains were analyzed by immunosequencing. In the source study's methods: TCRs in the repertoires were matched against a reference library of SARS-CoV-2-specific TCRs that had been generated with the MIRA antigen-specificity platform. Breadth was defined as the fraction of unique TCRs that were SARS-CoV-2-associated. Depth was defined as the fraction of total T cells that were SARS-CoV-2-associated. Using the MIRA data, every spike-specific TCR was mapped to the spike region that the TCR reacted to and assigned to either a CD4 or a CD8 class. Log10-transformed breadth and depth values were compared by one-way ANOVA with Sidak's multiple comparisons tests. As stored in TCRdb, this immuneACCESS dataset retains in-frame rearrangements with V and J assigned. A fraction of the clones does not appear; measured against another copy, unresolved V genes explain less than half of the discrepancy, and the remainder lacks a known reason. That table is the source of V, J and clone size, and D and trimming were worked out from the DNA. The sample table contains approximately 89,000 clones; only one count was recorded for 85% to 95% of them. The ten biggest clones cover under 5% of the sample.

The material was peripheral blood, obtained on day 0 of MenACWY control vaccination. This chain is built from TRBV29-1 and TRBJ2-4, and the D gene may be TRBD1, 6 bases matching. This TCR was sampled from an adult in good health. The CDR3 reads as follows: CSVGQTSGNIQYF. The bases read TGCAGCGTCGGACAGACCTCTGGAAACATTCAGTACTTC.